Presented here are 14 T cell receptor beta chains from one specimen sequenced in a study of blood T cell repertoires in COVID-19. Data came from immunoSEQ multiplex PCR; TCRdb stores just in-frame clones and leaves some out. Found here are roughly 190,000 clones, around 90% of them singletons; the top ten hold approximately 0.5%. Material for sequencing was peripheral blood. Receptors originate from a man aged 45-65 years with acute or convalescent COVID-19.

As for this clone: One end of the junction does not line up with germline, which may come from a read error. The chain combines TRBV28 with TRBJ1-6; no firm D call. CDR3 length: 14 residues. Germline values: CDR1 MDHEN, CDR2 SYDVKM. The CDR3 protein is CASSFKNSYSPLHF. CDR3 in DNA: TGTGCCAGCAGTTTCAAAAACTCGTATTCGCCCCTCCACTTT.

The chain carries TRBV4-2 and TRBJ1-2, with D maybe TRBD1 (6 bases). The CDR3 contains 18 residues. The ends were cut back, 5 bases at V and 4 bases at J, with 26 bases in the middle. Germline V CDR1 and CDR2: LGHNA, YNFKEQ. CDR3 sequence (DNA): TGTGCCAGCAGCGAGCAGCTCGGGGGGCCCGCCGGATTCTATGGCTACACCTTC. This gives the protein CASSEQLGGPAGFYGYTF.

V gene TRBV11-2 combines with J gene TRBJ1-4; D ambiguous. Germline CDR1 SGHAT, CDR2 FQNNGV. V lost 1 base to trimming and J lost 6 bases, with 9 bases between them. The CDR3 is 14 residues long. The CDR3 bases are TGTGCCAGCAGCTTAGGGTGGCGGCATGAAAAACTGTTTTTT. Protein sequence: CASSLGWRHEKLFF.

This clone was detected only once. The V and J genes are TRBV28 and TRBJ2-5; tentatively, D is TRBD1 (6 bases). The CDR3 totals 13 residues. With 6 bases removed from V and 1 base from J, the gap between germline ends came to 9 bases. CDR1 is MDHEN and CDR2 is SYDVKM in the germline V gene. CDR3 loop: CASRSTGQETQYF. Here the CDR3 DNA reads TGTGCCAGCAGGTCGACAGGCCAAGAGACCCAGTACTTC. Filled out from reference TRBV28 and TRBJ2-5, the complete variable domain reads DVKVTQSSRYLVKRTGEKVFLECVQDMDHENMFWYRQDPGLGLRLIYFSYDVKMKEKGDIPEGYSVSREKKERFSLILESASTNQTSMYLCASRSTGQETQYFGPGTRLLVL.

This chain uses TRBV2 with TRBJ2-3; 11 bases are a match to TRBD2. This CDR3 is 16 amino acids long. Germline V CDR1 and CDR2: SNHLY, FYNNEI. V shed 4 bases and J 1 base; nucleotides not matched to a gene: 4. The CDR3 loop is CASSGGTSGGTDTQYF. CDR3 nucleotide sequence: TGTGCCAGCAGTGGGGGGACTAGCGGCGGCACAGATACGCAGTATTTT. Full variable domain (rest looked up from reference TRBV2 and TRBJ2-3): EPEVTQTPSHQVTQMGQEVILRCVPISNHLYFYWYRQILGQKVEFLVSFYNNEISEKSEIFDDQFSVERPDGSNFTLKIRSTKLEDSAMYFCASSGGTSGGTDTQYFGPGTRLTVL.

The rearrangement uses TRBV3-1 (or the pseudogene TRBV3-2) and TRBJ1-1, with 11 bases aligning to TRBD1. Germline CDR1 LGHDT, CDR2 YNNKEL (reference sequence). Losses at the gene ends were 4 bases for V and 4 bases for J; bases not matched to a gene: 8. The CDR3 length is 16 residues. The CDR3 sequence is CASSPFSGTGGTEAFF. In DNA, the CDR3 is TGTGCCAGCAGCCCCTTTTCCGGGACAGGGGGCACTGAAGCTTTCTTT.

The CDR3 loop is CASSSTGGGFDEQFF. In nucleotides, the CDR3 is TGCGCCAGCAGCTCTACAGGGGGAGGATTTGATGAGCAGTTCTTC. The gene calls are TRBV5-1 and TRBJ2-1, with 8 positions matching TRBD1. The CDR3 is 15 residues long. The V segment lost 3 bases and the J segment 8 bases; nucleotides outside the gene matches: 10. Germline V gene sequence: CDR1 SGHRS, CDR2 YFSETQ.

The chain combines TRBV12-3 or TRBV12-4 with TRBJ2-5; D uncertain. CDR3 length: 13 residues. V was cut by 5 bases and J by 3 bases, with 10 bases left in between. The CDR3 sequence is CASSLTPKETQYF. Written as DNA, the CDR3 is TGTGCCAGCAGTCTCACTCCTAAAGAGACCCAGTACTTC.

The chain has TRBV13 and TRBJ2-3, with TRBD1 matching over 7 bases. Per the germline V gene, CDR1 is PRHDT and CDR2 is FYEKMQ (reference sequence). V shed 4 bases and J 2 bases; nucleotides not matched to a gene: 9. The CDR3 is made up of 16 amino acids. The CDR3 DNA reads TGTGCCAGCAGCTCGATGGACAGGCTAAACACAGATACGCAGTATTTT. Amino acid sequence: CASSSMDRLNTDTQYF.

About this clone: This same CDR3 is encoded by further DNA sequences in the sample. The chain is built from TRBV27 and TRBJ1-2, with D unresolved. Germline V gene sequence: CDR1 MNHEY, CDR2 SMNVEV (reference sequence). The germline V and J ends were trimmed by 2 bases and 2 bases, with 6 bases remaining between them. The CDR3 spans 13 residues. CDR3: CASSLGGNYGYTF. DNA for the CDR3: TGTGCCAGCAGTTTAGGAGGGAACTATGGCTACACCTTC.

The chain links TRBV29-1 to TRBJ1-5; 8 positions match TRBD1. Germline CDR1 SQVTM, CDR2 ANQGSEA. The CDR3 spans 15 residues. V lost 5 bases and J lost 2; bases outside the gene matches: 8. CDR3 coding DNA: TGCAGCGTTTCTCAGGGGGCGTCCCGCAATCAGCCCCAGCATTTT. Amino acids: CSVSQGASRNQPQHF.

V is TRBV12-3 or TRBV12-4 and J is TRBJ1-1; unclear D gene. V lost 7 bases, J lost 6 bases, and 12 bases lay in between. The CDR3 is 12 residues long. CDR3 bases: TGTGCCAGCACCTCCGCGGGTCCTGAAGCTTTCTTT. Amino acid sequence: CASTSAGPEAFF.

This clone was detected a few times. This chain uses TRBV28 with TRBJ2-2; D is possibly TRBD2 (6 bases). The CDR3 totals 15 residues. Trimming stripped 4 bases from V and 7 bases from J, with 16 bases between. Germline V gene lookup returns CDR1 MDHEN and CDR2 SYDVKM. The DNA for the CDR3 is TGTGCCAGCAGTTCCCCAGGAGGGCCTAACGGGGAGCTGTTTTTT. Its protein product is CASSSPGGPNGELFF.

The rearrangement links TRBV4-1 to TRBJ1-2, with D uncertain. V lost 4 bases and J lost 2, with 11 bases in between. The CDR3 has 14 residues. CDR1 and CDR2 from the germline V gene are MGHRA and YSYEKL. This chain's CDR3 is CASSPGNLNYGYTF. The CDR3 coding sequence is TGCGCCAGCAGCCCGGGAAACCTAAACTATGGCTACACCTTC.